This passage covers 25 T cell receptor beta chains from one sample sequenced in a study of identical twins' blood T cells. TCRdb reprocessed the 5' RACE reads via MiXCR and lists one record per CDR3 protein. The sample lists fewer than 450,000 distinct CDR3 sequences; roughly 30% were seen once. The sample comprised PBMCs. Every receptor here comes from a woman aged 18-55 years in good health.

The chain is built from TRBV7-9 and TRBJ1-2; D is uncertain. The CDR3 is made up of 15 amino acids. CDR1 and CDR2 from the germline V gene are SEHNR and FQNEAQ (reference sequence). The V and J ends lost 0 bases and 0 bases respectively, with 8 bases between them. Written as DNA, the CDR3 is TGTGCCAGCAGCTTAGCCGGCGGGGCTAACTATGGCTACACCTTC. It yields the protein CASSLAGGANYGYTF. Supplemented by reference TRBV7-9 and TRBJ1-2, the full variable domain reads DTGVSQNPRHKITKRGQNVTFRCDPISEHNRLYWYRQTLGQGPEFLTYFQNEAQLEKSRLLSDRFSAERPKGSFSTLEIQRTEQGDSAMYLCASSLAGGANYGYTFGSGTRLTVV.

This chain joins TRBV14 and TRBJ1-2; TRBD1 matches at 7 bases. J gave up 0 bases and V 3 bases, and 4 bases lay outside the gene matches. CDR1 and CDR2 from the germline V gene are SGHDN and FVKESK. CDR3 length: 15 residues. In DNA, the CDR3 is TGTGCCAGCAGCCACCGGGACAGAGCTAACTATGGCTACACCTTC. Translating gives CASSHRDRANYGYTF.

This clonotype was recorded a few times. The chain has TRBV7-9 and TRBJ1-1; D remains ambiguous. Germline values: CDR1 SEHNR, CDR2 FQNEAQ (reference sequence). The CDR3 runs to 12 residues. The V end lost 3 bases, the J end lost 3 bases, and 5 bases lay between the germline ends. The CDR3 sequence is CASSFSHTEAFF. The CDR3 region has the DNA TGTGCCAGCAGCTTCTCACACACTGAAGCTTTCTTT.

V is TRBV10-3 and J is TRBJ2-2; perhaps D is TRBD1 or TRBD2 (5 bases each). Deletions cut 11 bases from V and 7 bases from J, with 20 bases between. The CDR3 runs 14 residues. Germline CDR1 reads ENHRY; CDR2 reads SYGVKD. The CDR3 protein is CAVLSQGVNGELFF. In nucleotides, the CDR3 is TGTGCCGTCCTGAGTCAGGGAGTGAACGGGGAGCTGTTTTTT.

This clonotype came up many times. J is TRBJ2-7 and V is TRBV28; TRBD1 matches 9 bases. This CDR3 is built from 14 residues. Losses at the gene ends were 4 bases for V and 12 bases for J; bases not matched to a gene: 13. Per germline, CDR1 MDHEN and CDR2 SYDVKM. This CDR3 is CASSSGQGSHAPYF. For the CDR3, the DNA is TGTGCCAGCAGTTCGGGACAGGGTTCCCACGCACCGTACTTC. The variable domain in full, with the rest retrieved from reference TRBV28 and TRBJ2-7, is DVKVTQSSRYLVKRTGEKVFLECVQDMDHENMFWYRQDPGLGLRLIYFSYDVKMKEKGDIPEGYSVSREKKERFSLILESASTNQTSMYLCASSSGQGSHAPYFGPGTRLTVT.

The chain joins TRBV20-1 to TRBJ1-1; D is perhaps TRBD1 (6 bases). Germline V CDR1 and CDR2: DFQATT, SNEGSKA (reference sequence). V dropped 6 bases and J dropped 1 base, with 15 bases sitting between them. The CDR3 is 14 amino acids. DNA of the CDR3: TGCAGTGCAAAAAGGGGGGGTGGGAACACTGAAGCTTTCTTT. It codes for CSAKRGGGNTEAFF.

V and J are TRBV12-5 and TRBJ2-2; weak D call: TRBD2 (6 bases). The CDR3 extends over 16 amino acids. From germline, CDR1 is LGHNT and CDR2 FRNRAP. V was cut by 5 bases and J by 1 base, with 14 bases left in between. CDR3 DNA sequence: TGTGCTAGTGGTCACTACTGGCGGGGGAACACCGGGGAGCTGTTTTTT. Protein product: CASGHYWRGNTGELFF. Filled out from reference TRBV12-5 and TRBJ2-2, the complete variable domain reads DARVTQTPRHKVTEMGQEVTMRCQPILGHNTVFWYRQTMMQGLELLAYFRNRAPLDDSGMPKDRFSAEMPDATLATLKIQPSEPRDSAVYFCASGHYWRGNTGELFFGEGSRLTVL.

V gene TRBV5-1 combines with J gene TRBJ2-1, with TRBD1 matching over 8 bases. The CDR3 covers 14 residues. V shed 3 bases and J 4 bases; nucleotides not matched to a gene: 3. From germline, CDR1 is SGHRS and CDR2 YFSETQ. The CDR3 DNA follows: TGCGCCAGCAGCTCGGGACAGGCTTACAATGAGCAGTTCTTC. This encodes CASSSGQAYNEQFF.

In the case of this clonotype: A read error is likely, as this CDR3 ends without the conserved phenylalanine or tryptophan. The DNA is left out, because the CDR3 cannot be placed on it with certainty; the CDR3 is given as TCRdb lists it. The genes are TRBV21-1 and TRBJ1-2; TRBD1 was called by the table and not checked on the DNA. TRBV21-1 is an annotated pseudogene. From its first to its last residue, the CDR3 has 14 amino acids. The CDR3 sequence: CASSKGKGAYGYTI.

The chain recombines TRBV25-1 with TRBJ1-6; no clear D. This CDR3 is 15 amino acids long. Trimming cost V 6 bases and J 8 bases, with 17 bases left between them. Germline loops: CDR1 MGHDK, CDR2 SYGVNS. Here the CDR3 reads CASSEQSVEHSPLHF. CDR3 DNA: TGTGCCAGCAGCGAACAATCAGTGGAACATTCACCCCTCCACTTT.

The V and J genes are TRBV19 and TRBJ1-4; tentatively, D is TRBD1 (5 bases). Germline loops: CDR1 LNHDA, CDR2 SQIVND (reference sequence). The CDR3 has 15 residues. V was shortened by 9 bases and J by 5 bases, with 19 bases between the two germline ends. DNA of the CDR3: TGTGCCAGCCGCCCGGGGCAGGGCGTCAATGAAAAACTGTTTTTT. Protein product: CASRPGQGVNEKLFF.

The chain recombines TRBV5-1 with TRBJ1-4, with D perhaps TRBD1 (6 bases). The CDR3 runs to 14 residues. Trimming took off 2 bases at V and 6 bases at J, with 11 bases between the two ends. In germline, CDR1 is SGHRS, CDR2 YFSETQ. The DNA for the CDR3 is TGCGCCAGCAGCTTCGGGGCAGGGGATGAAAAACTGTTTTTT. It specifies CASSFGAGDEKLFF.

The chain employs TRBV14 and TRBJ1-6, with 7 nucleotides matching TRBD1. V was clipped by 4 bases and J by 5 bases; unmatched bases: 2. CDR3 length: 14 amino acids. Germline assignment: CDR1 SGHDN and CDR2 FVKESK. CDR3 nucleotides: TGTGCCAGCAGCCTGGACAGGAATAATTCACCCCTCCACTTT. It yields the protein CASSLDRNNSPLHF.

This clonotype was seen at least ten times. The V gene is TRBV6-5, the J gene TRBJ1-4; D call uncertain. Germline assignment: CDR1 MNHEY and CDR2 SVGAGI. Trimming shortened V by 4 bases and J by 10 bases, and 13 bases separated the two germline ends. The CDR3 is made up of 13 amino acids. CDR3 residues: CASSSKPWGKLFF. CDR3 sequence (DNA): TGTGCCAGCAGTTCCAAACCTTGGGGAAAACTGTTTTTT.

This clonotype was seen repeatedly, ten times or more. Here the CDR3 DNA reads TGTGCCAGCAGCCGCAACCCGAATGAAAAACTGTTTTTT. Encoded protein: CASSRNPNEKLFF. The chain joins TRBV14 to TRBJ1-4; D gene ambiguous. V was cut by 4 bases and J by 5 bases, with 8 bases left in between. Looked up from germline, CDR1 is SGHDN and CDR2 is FVKESK. The CDR3 is 13 residues long.

Here the CDR3 reads CASSQHERYEQYF. The CDR3 DNA follows: TGTGCCAGCAGCCAACATGAGAGATACGAGCAGTACTTC. The gene calls are TRBV3-1 and TRBJ2-7; D uncertain. CDR1 is LGHDT, CDR2 YNNKEL, per germline (reference sequence). The CDR3 is 13 residues long. Trimming removed 2 bases at V and 4 bases at J, with 9 bases between.

The sample holds a few counts of this clonotype. The V gene is TRBV25-1, the J gene TRBJ1-5; D gene ambiguous. The CDR3 contains 16 residues. Germline CDR1 MGHDK, CDR2 SYGVNS. Trimming took off 1 base at V and 4 bases at J, with 14 bases between the two ends. CDR3 sequence reads: CASSESGVTFNQPQHF. CDR3 coding DNA: TGTGCCAGCAGTGAATCCGGAGTTACCTTTAATCAGCCCCAGCATTTT. Based on the CDR3 plus reference TRBV25-1 and TRBJ1-5, the full variable domain is EADIYQTPRYLVIGTGKKITLECSQTMGHDKMYWYQQDPGMELHLIHYSYGVNSTEKGDLSSESTVSRIRTEHFPLTLESARPSHTSQYLCASSESGVTFNQPQHFGDGTRLSIL.

V and J are TRBV3-1 and TRBJ2-1; tentatively, D is TRBD2 (5 bases). V lost 2 bases and J 6 bases, leaving 11 bases between the germline ends. Germline V gene lookup returns CDR1 LGHDT and CDR2 YNNKEL (reference sequence). CDR3 size: 14 residues. The CDR3 loop reads CASSQISARNEQFF. The CDR3 DNA follows: TGTGCCAGCAGCCAAATTAGCGCACGCAATGAGCAGTTCTTC.

This clonotype was found many times. The CDR3 coding sequence is TGTGCCAGCAGGGACCCCGGCACCGGGGAGCTGTTTTTT. The encoded protein is CASRDPGTGELFF. V gene TRBV6-2 or TRBV6-3 combines with J gene TRBJ2-2; unclear D gene. CDR3 size: 13 residues. CDR1 and CDR2 from the germline V gene are MNHEY and SVGEGT. Trimming left V 6 bases short and J 4 bases short, with 9 bases between.

The rearrangement links TRBV15 to TRBJ1-4, with a possible D match to TRBD1 (6 bases). Germline CDR1 and CDR2: LNHNV and YYDKDF (reference sequence). V was clipped by 2 bases and J by 7 bases, with 17 bases between them. The CDR3 covers 16 residues. The chain's CDR3 is CATSRRTGTLREKLFF. Here the CDR3 DNA reads TGTGCCACCAGCAGACGTACAGGGACCCTGCGTGAAAAACTGTTTTTT.

There are a few counts of this clonotype. V and J are TRBV18 and TRBJ1-5, with no clear D. The CDR3 sequence is 13 residues long. V shed 3 bases and J shed 9 bases, with 12 bases lying between them. Germline V gene sequence: CDR1 KGHSH, CDR2 LQKENI. In nucleotides, the CDR3 is TGTGCCAGCTCACCCGTCGGGATAGGGCCCCAGCATTTT. This sequence encodes CASSPVGIGPQHF.

With respect to this clonotype: This clone may be a read error of a much larger clone one base away. The J gene is TRBJ1-1, the V gene TRBV29-1, with 9 bases matching TRBD1. CDR1 is SQVTM, CDR2 ANQGSEA, per germline. The CDR3 has 16 residues. CDR3 region: CSVAGGTGYMNAEAFF. As DNA, the CDR3 is TGCAGCGTTGCGGGCGGGACAGGGTATATGAACGCTGAAGCTTTCTTT.

This rearrangement joins TRBV20-1 to TRBJ2-3, with D perhaps given as TRBD1 or TRBD2 (5 bases each). The germline V gene has CDR1 DFQATT and CDR2 SNEGSKA (reference sequence). V lost 3 bases, J lost 0 bases, and 16 bases lay in between. The CDR3 length is 16 residues. DNA for the CDR3: TGCAGTGCTAGGGGTACCAGGGACCCTAGCACAGATACGCAGTATTTT. This sequence encodes CSARGTRDPSTDTQYF.

The chain joins TRBV7-9 to TRBJ2-3; a weak D match, TRBD2 (6 bases). The CDR3 consists of 17 residues. Deletions cut 0 bases from V and 4 bases from J, with 17 bases between. Germline V CDR1 and CDR2: SEHNR, FQNEAQ (reference sequence). CDR3 DNA: TGTGCCAGCAGCTTAGCCGTCGGCGGGGAGAGCCCAGATACGCAGTATTTT. Translation gives CASSLAVGGESPDTQYF.

In nucleotides, the CDR3 is TGTGCCAGCAGTTTATTCTGGCAGGGCTTAGGCCAGCCCCAGCATTTT. This encodes CASSLFWQGLGQPQHF. This chain links TRBV27 with TRBJ1-5; TRBD1 might be the D (5 bases). The CDR3 spans 16 residues. Trimming took off 1 base at V and 7 bases at J, with 17 bases between the two ends. CDR1 and CDR2 (germline): MNHEY, SMNVEV (reference sequence).